The next 27 T cell receptor beta chains were all read from a single sample in a study of T cells in Graves' hyperthyroidism and ophthalmopathy. RNA transcripts served as the template for amplifying TCR beta CDR3 regions. HTBI primers were used for first-round RT-PCR of the TCR CDR3. TCRdb re-called the multiplex PCR reads through MiXCR, storing one row per CDR3 protein. The sample consists of a few hundred thousand distinct CDR3 sequences, approximately 25% of them appearing once. The specimen sequenced was blood. All receptors derive from a man aged 45-60 years with Graves' hyperthyroidism.

This clonotype was counted a few times. The chain carries TRBV20-1 and TRBJ2-2; 8 bases match TRBD1. With 3 bases clipped from V and 3 bases from J, the junction kept 9 bases outside the gene matches. CDR1 and CDR2 from the germline V gene are DFQATT and SNEGSKA (reference sequence). The CDR3 spans 16 residues. The CDR3 here is CSARHSDREDTGELFF. The CDR3 nucleotides read TGCAGTGCTAGGCATTCGGACAGGGAGGACACCGGGGAGCTGTTTTTT.

This clonotype has only a few counts. This chain uses TRBV5-4 with TRBJ2-7; 9 bases line up with TRBD2. The CDR3 totals 13 residues. J gave up 6 bases and V 6 bases, and 7 bases lay outside the gene matches. The germline CDR1 and CDR2 sequences are SGHNT and YYREEE (reference sequence). CDR3 amino acids: CASNPGLAAEQYF. CDR3 nucleotides: TGTGCCAGCAATCCGGGACTAGCTGCCGAGCAGTACTTC.

This chain joins TRBV11-2 and TRBJ2-1, with 9 bases identical to TRBD2. The ends lost 2 bases at V and 4 bases at J; junction bases unmatched: 6. The CDR3 extends over 16 amino acids. Per germline, CDR1 SGHAT and CDR2 FQNNGV. The CDR3 DNA sequence: TGTGCCAGCAGCTTACGGGCTAGCGGGATTTACAATGAGCAGTTCTTC. Protein product: CASSLRASGIYNEQFF.

The table lists this clonotype with a few counts. This rearrangement joins TRBV2 to TRBJ1-1, with unresolved D. The V and J ends lost 7 bases and 1 base respectively, with 13 bases between them. The CDR3 extends over 14 amino acids. Germline CDR1 SNHLY, CDR2 FYNNEI. The DNA of the CDR3 is TGTGCCAGCAAGGATACAAGAGGGAACACTGAAGCTTTCTTT. Translating gives CASKDTRGNTEAFF.

The chain combines TRBV6-1 with TRBJ2-7; D is unclear. Germline V gives CDR1 MNHNS, CDR2 SASEGT. This CDR3 comprises 16 residues. Trimming cost V 0 bases and J 2 bases, with 14 bases left between them. CDR3 nucleotide sequence: TGTGCCAGCAGTGAAGCGGGTATGGGGAATCCCTACGAGCAGTACTTC. This translates into CASSEAGMGNPYEQYF.

This clonotype was seen only once. This chain uses TRBV7-3 with TRBJ1-4; 10 bases agree with TRBD1. Germline lookup yields CDR1 SGHTA and CDR2 FQGTGA. This CDR3 contains 15 residues. The V segment lost 5 bases and the J segment 9 bases; nucleotides outside the gene matches: 9. CDR3 region: CASSLMPGQGKKLFF. CDR3 nucleotides: TGTGCCAGCAGCCTCATGCCGGGACAGGGGAAAAAACTGTTTTTT.

The V call is TRBV5-4, the J call TRBJ2-1; TRBD2 aligns across 8 bases. Trimming took 2 bases from V and 7 from J; bases not matched to a gene: 8. CDR3 size: 15 residues. Per germline, CDR1 SGHNT and CDR2 YYREEE (reference sequence). The CDR3 DNA follows: TGTGCCAGCAGCTTAACTAGCGGACCTGAAAATGAGCAGTTCTTC. It yields the protein CASSLTSGPENEQFF.

This chain links TRBV7-9 with TRBJ2-1, with D tentatively TRBD2 (5 bases). The length of the CDR3 is 16 residues. The germline V gene has CDR1 SEHNR and CDR2 FQNEAQ (reference sequence). V lost 1 base, J lost 5 bases, and 15 bases lay in between. The chain's CDR3 is CASSLEGRGIDNEQFF. The CDR3 nucleotides read TGTGCCAGCAGCTTAGAAGGGCGAGGGATCGACAATGAGCAGTTCTTC. Supplemented by reference TRBV7-9 and TRBJ2-1, the full variable domain reads DTGVSQNPRHKITKRGQNVTFRCDPISEHNRLYWYRQTLGQGPEFLTYFQNEAQLEKSRLLSDRFSAERPKGSFSTLEIQRTEQGDSAMYLCASSLEGRGIDNEQFFGPGTRLTVL.

As to this clonotype: A much larger clone sits a single nucleotide away, making a read error possible. V usage is TRBV29-1 and J usage is TRBJ1-1; 7 bases line up with TRBD1. The germline gives CDR1 SQVTM, CDR2 ANQGSEA. The CDR3 covers 14 residues. The CDR3 sequence: CSVEVRGMNTEALF. The CDR3 nucleotides are TGCAGCGTTGAAGTCAGGGGGATGAACACTGAAGCTCTCTTT.

The rearrangement links TRBV29-1 to TRBJ2-3; 13 positions agree with TRBD2. The CDR3 spans 14 residues. The germline gives CDR1 SQVTM, CDR2 ANQGSEA. V lost 7 bases and J lost 3; bases outside the gene matches: 4. For the CDR3, the DNA is TGCAGCGCCGGACTAGCGGGGGTAACAGATACGCAGTATTTT. Translation: CSAGLAGVTDTQYF.

The gene calls are TRBV5-5 and TRBJ2-3, with 9 bases lining up with TRBD2. Trimming took 4 bases from V and 5 from J; bases not matched to a gene: 8. This CDR3 has 15 residues. Looked up from germline, CDR1 is SGHKS and CDR2 is YYEKEE (reference sequence). Here the CDR3 reads CASSITGLARDTQYF. The CDR3 coding sequence is TGTGCCAGCAGCATTACGGGACTAGCAAGAGATACGCAGTATTTT.

V and J are TRBV3-1 and TRBJ1-3; no firm D call. The CDR3 is 13 residues long. Germline CDR1 reads LGHDT; CDR2 reads YNNKEL (reference sequence). Trimming left V 0 bases short and J 8 bases short, with 8 bases between. The CDR3 protein is CASSQEPVYTIYF. In DNA, the CDR3 is TGTGCCAGCAGCCAAGAGCCGGTATACACCATATATTTT.

The rearrangement links TRBV29-1 to TRBJ2-2; weak D call: TRBD1 (6 bases). V lost 4 bases, J lost 1 base, and 10 bases lay in between. Germline values: CDR1 SQVTM, CDR2 ANQGSEA. This CDR3 has 14 residues. The CDR3 bases are TGCAGCGTTGTTTGGACAGAGAACACCGGGGAGCTGTTTTTT. Its translation: CSVVWTENTGELFF.

The chain employs TRBV29-1 and TRBJ1-1, with D maybe TRBD1 (6 bases). Germline V gene sequence: CDR1 SQVTM, CDR2 ANQGSEA. The CDR3 has 12 amino acids. Trimming removed 4 bases at V and 4 bases at J, with 10 bases between. The CDR3 protein is CSVAQGPTEAFF. DNA for the CDR3: TGCAGCGTTGCACAGGGACCCACTGAAGCTTTCTTT. Using reference TRBV29-1 and TRBJ1-1 for the parts outside the CDR3, the full variable domain is SAVISQKPSRDICQRGTSLTIQCQVDSQVTMMFWYRQQPGQSLTLIATANQGSEATYESGFVIDKFPISRPNLTFSTLTVSNMSPEDSSIYLCSVAQGPTEAFFGQGTRLTVV.

This clonotype was picked up many times. This chain links TRBV3-1 with TRBJ2-1; 8 positions agree with TRBD2. CDR1 and CDR2 (germline): LGHDT, YNNKEL (reference sequence). The CDR3 covers 14 residues. V lost 7 bases to trimming and J lost 10 bases; unmatched junction nucleotides: 12. The CDR3 here is CASTTGLASAEQFF. In DNA form, the CDR3 reads TGTGCCAGCACCACAGGACTAGCCTCCGCAGAGCAGTTCTTC.

This clonotype was counted at least ten times. This rearrangement joins TRBV6-2 or TRBV6-3 to TRBJ2-3; the match to TRBD1 covers 7 bases. J was trimmed by 11 bases and V by 7 bases; bases with no gene match: 12. Per germline, CDR1 MNHEY and CDR2 SVGEGT. The length of the CDR3 is 13 residues. The CDR3 sequence is CASTDRQGDGQYF. In DNA, the CDR3 is TGTGCCAGCACCGATCGTCAGGGGGACGGGCAGTATTTT.

The CDR3 DNA follows: TGTGCCAGCTCACCACCCCGACAGAGTTCTGGAAACACCATATATTTT. It codes for CASSPPRQSSGNTIYF. V usage is TRBV18 and J usage is TRBJ1-3, with D perhaps matching TRBD1 (5 bases). Germline V lookup: CDR1 KGHSH, CDR2 LQKENI. CDR3 length: 16 residues. The V end lost 0 bases, the J end lost 1 base, and 10 bases lay between the germline ends.

The chain carries TRBV7-9 and TRBJ1-4; D gene unclear. This CDR3 is built from 14 residues. V was shortened by 1 base and J by 6 bases, with 9 bases between the two germline ends. CDR1 is SEHNR, CDR2 FQNEAQ, per germline (reference sequence). This chain's CDR3 is CASSLEDQDEKLFF. CDR3 sequence (DNA): TGTGCCAGCAGCTTAGAAGACCAAGATGAAAAACTGTTTTTT.

The chain couples TRBV30 to TRBJ2-7; 10 nucleotides match TRBD1. This CDR3 has 13 amino acids. CDR1 is GTSNPN and CDR2 is SVGIG in the germline V gene (reference sequence). The trim removed 5 bases at V and 6 bases at J, leaving 7 bases unmatched. The CDR3 DNA is TGTGCCTGGTCTGGGACAGGGGCCCTCGAGCAGTACTTC. Translated: CAWSGTGALEQYF.

The chain employs TRBV29-1 and TRBJ2-7; perhaps TRBD2 as D (5 bases). There are 13 residues in the CDR3. The germline V and J ends were trimmed by 2 bases and 5 bases, with 13 bases remaining between them. Germline CDR1 is SQVTM and CDR2 is ANQGSEA. The CDR3 DNA reads as TGCAGCGTTGAACTAGGTATCGGGAACGAGCAGTACTTC. This codes for CSVELGIGNEQYF.

The V and J genes are TRBV30 and TRBJ2-7; D assignment may be TRBD1 or TRBD2 (5 bases each). CDR1 and CDR2 (germline): GTSNPN, SVGIG (reference sequence). This CDR3 comprises 13 residues. Trimming shortened V by 2 bases and J by 0 bases, and 8 bases separated the two germline ends. The CDR3 sequence: CAWSLGASYEQYF. The CDR3 region has the DNA TGTGCCTGGAGTCTCGGGGCCTCCTACGAGCAGTACTTC.

This sequence joins TRBV6-1 and TRBJ2-7; a weak D match, TRBD1 (6 bases). Germline assignment: CDR1 MNHNS and CDR2 SASEGT. The CDR3 is 16 amino acids. V lost 5 bases to trimming and J lost 2 bases, with 19 bases between them. This chain's CDR3 is CASSHAGVFLPYEQYF. The CDR3 DNA reads as TGTGCCAGCAGTCACGCAGGGGTTTTCCTTCCCTACGAGCAGTACTTC.

The chain employs TRBV5-6 and TRBJ2-1, with D perhaps assigned TRBD1 or TRBD2 (6 bases each). Germline V gene lookup returns CDR1 SGHDT and CDR2 YYEEEE. With 5 bases removed from V and 8 bases from J, the gap between germline ends came to 14 bases. There are 13 residues in the CDR3. As DNA, the CDR3 is TGTGCCAGCAGTGAGGAGGGGGTCCATGAGCAGTTCTTC. As protein: CASSEEGVHEQFF.

The V call is TRBV13, the J call TRBJ2-1; D not certain. Germline loops: CDR1 PRHDT, CDR2 FYEKMQ (reference sequence). V dropped 7 bases and J dropped 6 bases, with 4 bases sitting between them. The CDR3 contains 10 residues. This CDR3 is CASTGNEQFF. The CDR3 DNA is TGTGCCAGCACGGGCAATGAGCAGTTCTTC.

At least ten counts were recorded for this clonotype. The rearrangement joins TRBV12-3 or TRBV12-4 to TRBJ2-1, with 7 bases aligning to TRBD2. CDR3 length equals 15 residues. V trimming: 10 bases; J trimming: 2 bases; junction bases outside the gene matches: 11. CDR3 DNA: TGTGCCACCTCCCGGGCGGGAGAGACCTACAATGAGCAGTTCTTC. Translating it yields CATSRAGETYNEQFF.

This clonotype was counted only a few times. The chain is built from TRBV19 and TRBJ1-5, with TRBD1 matching 7 bases. The CDR3 has 16 residues. Germline V lookup: CDR1 LNHDA, CDR2 SQIVND (reference sequence). The trim removed 3 bases at V and 2 bases at J, leaving 7 bases unmatched. The CDR3 loop is CASSITGAGGNQPQHF. The CDR3 DNA reads as TGTGCCAGTAGTATCACAGGGGCGGGGGGCAATCAGCCCCAGCATTTT.

This clonotype has more than one count but fewer than ten. The J gene is TRBJ2-5, the V gene TRBV5-1, with TRBD1 matching 7 bases. The CDR3 loop spans 13 amino acids. From germline, CDR1 is SGHRS and CDR2 YFSETQ. With V trimmed by 4 bases and J by 6 bases, 6 bases remained unmatched. The CDR3 here is CASSPGQEQTQYF. CDR3 nucleotide sequence: TGCGCCAGCAGCCCCGGACAGGAACAGACCCAGTACTTC.